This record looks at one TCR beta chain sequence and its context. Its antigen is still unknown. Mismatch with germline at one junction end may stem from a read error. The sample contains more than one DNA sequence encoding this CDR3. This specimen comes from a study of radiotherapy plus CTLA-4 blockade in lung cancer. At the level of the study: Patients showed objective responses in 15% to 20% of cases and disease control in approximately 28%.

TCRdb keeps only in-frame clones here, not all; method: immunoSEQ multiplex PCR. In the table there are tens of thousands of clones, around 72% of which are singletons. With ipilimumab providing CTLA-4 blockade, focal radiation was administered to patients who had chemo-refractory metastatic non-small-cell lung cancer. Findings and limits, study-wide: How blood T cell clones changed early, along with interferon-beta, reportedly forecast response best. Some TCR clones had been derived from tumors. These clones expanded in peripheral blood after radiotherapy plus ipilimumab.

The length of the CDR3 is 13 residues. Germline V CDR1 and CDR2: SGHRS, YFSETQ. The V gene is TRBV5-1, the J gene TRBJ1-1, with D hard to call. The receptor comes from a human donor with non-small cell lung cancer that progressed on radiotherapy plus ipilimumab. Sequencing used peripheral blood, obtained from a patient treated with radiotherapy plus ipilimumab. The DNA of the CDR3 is TGTGCCAGCAGCCGGGAAGGAGGCACTGAAGCTTTCTTT. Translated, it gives CASSREGGTEAFF.